The present T cell receptor (beta chain) was sequenced within a study of control samples from healthy donors and cancer patients. Using immunoSEQ multiplex PCR, the repertoire was profiled, and TCRdb retains in-frame clones only, with some absent. This repertoire shows 390,000 or so clones, over 75% found once; its top ten account for around 6.4%. The J segment lost 2 bases and the V segment lost 5 bases, leaving 7 bases of the junction unmatched. The V gene's germline CDR1 is KGHDR and CDR2 SFDVKD. The CDR3 is made up of 16 amino acids. The sequence derives from a man aged 35-49 years with head and neck cancer. Sequenced material: PBMCs. The V gene is TRBV24-1, the J gene TRBJ2-1; 8 bases line up with TRBD1. This CDR3 reads CATSVSDRATYNEQFF. CDR3 coding DNA: TGTGCCACCAGTGTTTCGGACAGGGCGACCTACAATGAGCAGTTCTTC.